This is a list of T cell receptor beta chains from one sample in a study of blood T cell repertoires in COVID-19. The table came from immunoSEQ multiplex PCR; TCRdb's copy has only in-frame clones and leaves some out. The repertoire holds 400,000 to 550,000 clones, 75% to 90% seen once, with about 4.5% in the top ten. Sequencing was performed on peripheral blood. The receptors come from a woman in her 30s with acute or convalescent COVID-19. Both conserved end residues are part of each CDR3. Each record gives: V gene, J gene, CDR3 length, CDR3 protein.

V gene: TRBV7-8; J gene: TRBJ2-1; CDR3 length: 15; CDR3 protein: CASSKRGALFNEQFF
V gene: TRBV28; J gene: TRBJ2-1; CDR3 length: 12; CDR3 protein: CASSLSGEEQFF
V gene: TRBV5-4; J gene: TRBJ2-7; CDR3 length: 13; CDR3 protein: CASSLAGVYEQYF
V gene: TRBV11-2; J gene: TRBJ2-3; CDR3 length: 16; CDR3 protein: CASSFRSGQRADTQYF
V gene: TRBV15; J gene: TRBJ1-1; CDR3 length: 14; CDR3 protein: CATSPRQGNTEAFF
V gene: TRBV10-1; J gene: TRBJ1-2; CDR3 length: 16; CDR3 protein: CASSETGRSWNYGYTF
V gene: TRBV2; J gene: TRBJ1-2; CDR3 length: 14; CDR3 protein: CASSADRGIGGYTF
V gene: TRBV5-1; J gene: TRBJ1-1; CDR3 length: 14; CDR3 protein: CASSLNMQGREAFF
V gene: TRBV27; J gene: TRBJ1-6; CDR3 length: 12; CDR3 protein: CASSLPGSPLHF
V gene: TRBV5-1; J gene: TRBJ2-3; CDR3 length: 14; CDR3 protein: CASSLVGGMDTQYF
V gene: TRBV19; J gene: TRBJ2-2; CDR3 length: 12; CDR3 protein: CASKSNLGELFF
V gene: TRBV20-1; J gene: TRBJ2-5; CDR3 length: 11; CDR3 protein: CSAKLGETQYF
V gene: TRBV5-6; J gene: TRBJ2-7; CDR3 length: 14; CDR3 protein: CASSLAGSSYEQYF
V gene: TRBV6-5; J gene: TRBJ1-1; CDR3 length: 14; CDR3 protein: CASSTQGGGTEAFF
V gene: TRBV19; J gene: TRBJ1-2; CDR3 length: 13; CDR3 protein: CASSIRQGDGYTF
V gene: TRBV2; J gene: TRBJ1-1; CDR3 length: 9; CDR3 protein: CASGTEAFF
V gene: TRBV30; J gene: TRBJ1-4; CDR3 length: 13; CDR3 protein: CAWGVQGVEKLFF
V gene: TRBV29-1; J gene: TRBJ2-5; CDR3 length: 14; CDR3 protein: CSVDSTGVGETQYF
V gene: TRBV5-1; J gene: TRBJ2-2; CDR3 length: 17; CDR3 protein: CASSTTSGGANTGELFF
V gene: TRBV4-2; J gene: TRBJ1-4; CDR3 length: 16; CDR3 protein: CASSQEQGRWDEKLFF
V gene: TRBV24-1; J gene: TRBJ2-7; CDR3 length: 11; CDR3 protein: CATSDLRGQYF
V gene: TRBV6-1; J gene: TRBJ2-7; CDR3 length: 16; CDR3 protein: CASSEYGTGETREQYF
V gene: TRBV29-1; J gene: TRBJ2-1; CDR3 length: 14; CDR3 protein: CSVADRQSGHEQFF
V gene: TRBV5-5; J gene: TRBJ1-3; CDR3 length: 17; CDR3 protein: CASSHRDLTGAGNTIYF
V gene: TRBV11-2; J gene: TRBJ1-3; CDR3 length: 15; CDR3 protein: CASRTYGARGNTIYF
V gene: TRBV5-1; J gene: TRBJ2-2; CDR3 length: 14; CDR3 protein: CASSLTSVTGELFF
V gene: TRBV5-1; J gene: TRBJ2-3; CDR3 length: 17; CDR3 protein: CASSLILAGGSPDTQYF
V gene: TRBV5-1; J gene: TRBJ1-6; CDR3 length: 15; CDR3 protein: CASSPGAATNSPLHF
V gene: TRBV14; J gene: TRBJ2-7; CDR3 length: 15; CDR3 protein: CASSQDQRTVYEQYF
V gene: TRBV29-1; J gene: TRBJ2-7; CDR3 length: 15; CDR3 protein: CSVVPGQGSLYEQYF
V gene: TRBV2; J gene: TRBJ1-1; CDR3 length: 13; CDR3 protein: CASSLTPNTEAFF
V gene: TRBV24-1; J gene: TRBJ2-1; CDR3 length: 16; CDR3 protein: CATSDTGQGVLNEQFF
V gene: TRBV19; J gene: TRBJ1-6; CDR3 length: 12; CDR3 protein: CASSIQNSPLHF
V gene: TRBV5-1; J gene: TRBJ2-5; CDR3 length: 14; CDR3 protein: CASSLTDFQETQYF
V gene: TRBV5-6; J gene: TRBJ2-5; CDR3 length: 12; CDR3 protein: CASSSGEETQYF
V gene: TRBV5-1; J gene: TRBJ1-6; CDR3 length: 19; CDR3 protein: CASSLNPDRESSYNSPLHF
V gene: TRBV29-1; J gene: TRBJ1-2; CDR3 length: 13; CDR3 protein: CSAAGGPNYGYTF
V gene: TRBV5-1; J gene: TRBJ2-1; CDR3 length: 18; CDR3 protein: CASSLAGGAGGPYNEQFF
V gene: TRBV5-8; J gene: TRBJ1-3; CDR3 length: 19; CDR3 protein: CASRDFGTSGRGSGNTIYF
V gene: TRBV7-2; J gene: TRBJ2-1; CDR3 length: 14; CDR3 protein: CASSMRGAFNEQFF
V gene: TRBV28; J gene: TRBJ1-6; CDR3 length: 14; CDR3 protein: CASSSDRAHSPLHF
V gene: TRBV27; J gene: TRBJ2-7; CDR3 length: 15; CDR3 protein: CASSFGSGQRYEQYF
V gene: TRBV7-9; J gene: TRBJ2-1; CDR3 length: 17; CDR3 protein: CASSLAPGRGRGNEQFF
V gene: TRBV9; J gene: TRBJ2-2; CDR3 length: 16; CDR3 protein: CASSDRQGGSTGELFF
V gene: TRBV6-5; J gene: TRBJ1-3; CDR3 length: 14; CDR3 protein: CASRKGDSGNTIYF